Listed below are T cell receptor beta chains from one sample, sequenced in a study of blood T cell repertoires in COVID-19. The assay was immunoSEQ multiplex PCR, and TCRdb's table has in-frame clones only and misses some. The table has 200,000 to 250,000 clones, about 83% seen once. The material sequenced was PBMCs or T cells enriched from blood (not recorded which). The receptors shown here come from a woman in her forties who had recovered from COVID-19. Both conserved end residues are part of each CDR3. A D gene is named only where the DNA matches it firmly. Clone size is given for some rows only: seen once, a few or many times, or a class if the clone is expanded.

V gene: TRBV5-8; J gene: TRBJ1-5; D gene: NA; clone size: few; CDR3 protein: CASNRQDNQPQHF; CDR3 DNA: TGTGCCAGCAACCGACAGGACAATCAGCCCCAGCATTTT
V gene: TRBV5-5; J gene: TRBJ2-1; D gene: TRBD2; clone size: NA; CDR3 protein: CASSLDSGSFREQFF; CDR3 DNA: TGTGCCAGCAGCTTGGATAGCGGGAGTTTCCGTGAGCAGTTCTTC
V gene: TRBV20-1; J gene: TRBJ2-7; D gene: NA; clone size: NA; CDR3 protein: CSANNYYEQYF; CDR3 DNA: TGCAGTGCTAATAATTACTACGAGCAGTACTTC
V gene: TRBV2; J gene: TRBJ1-3; D gene: TRBD1; clone size: once; CDR3 protein: CASTGTGSGNTIYF; CDR3 DNA: TGTGCCAGCACTGGGACAGGGAGTGGAAACACCATATATTTT
V gene: TRBV28; J gene: TRBJ2-3; D gene: NA; clone size: NA; CDR3 protein: CASSLNRDTQYF; CDR3 DNA: TGTGCCAGCAGTTTGAACAGGGATACGCAGTATTTT
V gene: TRBV25-1; J gene: TRBJ2-2; D gene: TRBD2; clone size: NA; CDR3 protein: CASKRGANTGELFF; CDR3 DNA: TGTGCCAGCAAGCGGGGGGCGAACACCGGGGAGCTGTTTTTT
V gene: TRBV28; J gene: TRBJ1-2; D gene: NA; clone size: NA; CDR3 protein: CASSLRQNYGYTF; CDR3 DNA: TGTGCCAGCAGTTTAAGACAGAACTATGGCTACACCTTC
V gene: TRBV11-2; J gene: TRBJ2-1; D gene: TRBD2; clone size: NA; CDR3 protein: CASSLGLAGANEQFF; CDR3 DNA: TGTGCCAGCAGCTTAGGCCTAGCGGGAGCGAATGAGCAGTTCTTC
V gene: TRBV24-1; J gene: TRBJ2-3; D gene: NA; clone size: NA; CDR3 protein: CATSDASGGGPDTQYF; CDR3 DNA: TGTGCCACCAGTGACGCGTCAGGGGGAGGTCCAGATACGCAGTATTTT
V gene: TRBV7-6; J gene: TRBJ2-7; D gene: TRBD2; clone size: few; CDR3 protein: CASSLAPTSGRALEQYF; CDR3 DNA: TGTGCCAGCAGCTTAGCCCCGACTAGCGGGAGGGCCCTCGAGCAGTACTTC
V gene: TRBV3-1/TRBV3-2; J gene: TRBJ1-5; D gene: NA; clone size: once; CDR3 protein: CASSPPRFRNQPQHF; CDR3 DNA: TGTGCCAGCAGCCCTCCCAGATTCCGCAATCAGCCCCAGCATTTT
V gene: TRBV28; J gene: TRBJ1-5; D gene: NA; clone size: NA; CDR3 protein: CASSLLVGRNQPQHF; CDR3 DNA: TGTGCCAGCAGCCTACTGGTGGGCCGCAATCAGCCCCAGCATTTT
V gene: TRBV20-1; J gene: TRBJ2-3; D gene: TRBD2; clone size: NA; CDR3 protein: CSASLIAGPDTQYF; CDR3 DNA: TGCAGTGCTAGTCTAATAGCGGGACCGGATACGCAGTATTTT
V gene: TRBV18; J gene: TRBJ2-1; D gene: TRBD2; clone size: NA; CDR3 protein: CASSPGLAGGPDNEQFF; CDR3 DNA: TGTGCCAGCTCACCGGGACTAGCGGGAGGGCCAGACAATGAGCAGTTCTTC
V gene: TRBV27; J gene: TRBJ1-6; D gene: NA; clone size: NA; CDR3 protein: CASSSLTGPSPLHF; CDR3 DNA: TGTGCCAGCAGTTCCCTGACAGGCCCATCACCCCTCCACTTT
V gene: TRBV5-1; J gene: TRBJ2-7; D gene: TRBD2; clone size: NA; CDR3 protein: CASSREGLAGGEQYF; CDR3 DNA: TGCGCCAGCAGCAGAGAAGGACTAGCGGGAGGGGAGCAGTACTTC
V gene: TRBV7-2; J gene: TRBJ2-1; D gene: TRBD2; clone size: NA; CDR3 protein: CASSFSGSSYNEQFF; CDR3 DNA: TGTGCCAGCAGCTTTAGCGGGAGCTCCTACAATGAGCAGTTCTTC
V gene: TRBV3-1/TRBV3-2; J gene: TRBJ1-1; D gene: NA; clone size: NA; CDR3 protein: CASSSDISEAFF; CDR3 DNA: TGTGCCAGCAGCTCCGACATCTCTGAAGCTTTCTTT
V gene: TRBV28; J gene: TRBJ2-1; D gene: NA; clone size: NA; CDR3 protein: CASSVNSYNEQFF; CDR3 DNA: TGTGCCAGCAGTGTTAACTCCTACAATGAGCAGTTCTTC
V gene: TRBV27; J gene: TRBJ1-1; D gene: TRBD1; clone size: NA; CDR3 protein: CASSQGTGNTEAFF; CDR3 DNA: TGTGCCAGCAGTCAAGGGACAGGAAACACTGAAGCTTTCTTT
V gene: TRBV10-3; J gene: TRBJ1-2; D gene: NA; clone size: NA; CDR3 protein: CAISESLNYGYTF; CDR3 DNA: TGTGCCATCAGTGAGTCCCTTAACTATGGCTACACCTTC
V gene: TRBV28; J gene: TRBJ2-7; D gene: NA; clone size: NA; CDR3 protein: CPPRPGGEQYF; CDR3 DNA: TGTCCCCCTCGTCCCGGGGGCGAGCAGTACTTC
V gene: TRBV2; J gene: TRBJ1-3; D gene: NA; clone size: NA; CDR3 protein: CASTRSGEAGNTIYF; CDR3 DNA: TGTGCCAGCACCCGATCAGGGGAAGCGGGAAACACCATATATTTT
V gene: TRBV19; J gene: TRBJ2-3; D gene: NA; clone size: few; CDR3 protein: CASSIGSSTDTQYF; CDR3 DNA: TGTGCCAGTAGTATCGGGAGCTCCACAGATACGCAGTATTTT
V gene: TRBV13; J gene: TRBJ2-1; D gene: TRBD1; clone size: few; CDR3 protein: CASSFTGVSYNEQFF; CDR3 DNA: TGTGCCAGCAGCTTCACAGGGGTGTCCTACAATGAGCAGTTCTTC
V gene: TRBV5-6; J gene: TRBJ1-1; D gene: TRBD1; clone size: NA; CDR3 protein: CASSLGGGLNTEAFF; CDR3 DNA: TGTGCCAGCAGCTTGGGAGGGGGCCTGAACACTGAAGCTTTCTTT
V gene: TRBV28; J gene: TRBJ1-3; D gene: NA; clone size: NA; CDR3 protein: CASSSLSGGLGNTIYF; CDR3 DNA: TGTGCCAGCAGTTCACTTTCAGGTGGGCTTGGAAACACCATATATTTT
V gene: TRBV16; J gene: TRBJ2-7; D gene: NA; clone size: NA; CDR3 protein: CASSQVGGSYEQYF; CDR3 DNA: TGTGCCAGCAGCCAAGTGGGGGGCTCCTACGAGCAGTACTTC
V gene: TRBV9; J gene: TRBJ2-6; D gene: NA; clone size: NA; CDR3 protein: CASSVEGSSDVLTF; CDR3 DNA: TGTGCCAGCAGCGTAGAGGGTAGTAGCGACGTCCTGACTTTC
V gene: TRBV28; J gene: TRBJ1-1; D gene: NA; clone size: NA; CDR3 protein: CASSLWDTMNTEAFF; CDR3 DNA: TGTGCCAGCAGTTTATGGGACACCATGAACACTGAAGCTTTCTTT
V gene: TRBV7-3; J gene: TRBJ2-1; D gene: TRBD2; clone size: NA; CDR3 protein: CASSLMPSGGYNEQFF; CDR3 DNA: TGTGCCAGCAGCTTAATGCCTTCCGGGGGGTACAATGAGCAGTTCTTC
V gene: TRBV3-1/TRBV3-2; J gene: TRBJ2-7; D gene: TRBD2; clone size: NA; CDR3 protein: CASSLTSGIIYEQYF; CDR3 DNA: TGTGCCAGCAGCCTGACTAGCGGGATAATTTACGAGCAGTACTTC
V gene: TRBV6-5; J gene: TRBJ1-6; D gene: NA; clone size: NA; CDR3 protein: CASSLQGSNNSPLHF; CDR3 DNA: TGTGCCAGCAGTCTCCAGGGGTCCAATAATTCACCCCTCCACTTT
V gene: TRBV28; J gene: TRBJ2-5; D gene: TRBD1; clone size: NA; CDR3 protein: CASSRGQGARETQYF; CDR3 DNA: TGTGCCAGCAGTAGGGGACAGGGGGCCCGAGAGACCCAGTACTTC
V gene: TRBV7-3; J gene: TRBJ2-1; D gene: NA; clone size: NA; CDR3 protein: CASSLKSTGVNNEQFF; CDR3 DNA: TGTGCCAGCAGCTTAAAGAGTACGGGAGTAAACAATGAGCAGTTCTTC
V gene: TRBV25-1; J gene: TRBJ2-2; D gene: NA; clone size: NA; CDR3 protein: CASSECSGNDTGELFF; CDR3 DNA: TGTGCCAGCAGTGAATGTTCCGGGAATGACACCGGGGAGCTGTTTTTT
V gene: TRBV5-1; J gene: TRBJ1-4; D gene: TRBD1; clone size: NA; CDR3 protein: CASAEGAGTAEKLFF; CDR3 DNA: TGCGCCAGCGCCGAGGGGGCCGGGACAGCGGAAAAACTGTTTTTT
V gene: TRBV5-8; J gene: TRBJ1-1; D gene: TRBD1; clone size: NA; CDR3 protein: CASSFQGGVRNTEAFF; CDR3 DNA: TGTGCCAGCAGCTTTCAAGGGGGCGTTCGGAACACTGAAGCTTTCTTT
V gene: TRBV14; J gene: TRBJ2-2; D gene: NA; clone size: NA; CDR3 protein: CASSQGPRQGKSSGITGELFF; CDR3 DNA: TGTGCCAGCAGCCAAGGTCCGAGACAGGGGAAGTCTAGCGGGATTACCGGGGAGCTGTTTTTT
V gene: TRBV4-2; J gene: TRBJ2-2; D gene: TRBD2; clone size: NA; CDR3 protein: CASSQDRGGRGTGELFF; CDR3 DNA: TGTGCCAGCAGCCAAGACCGGGGCGGGAGAGGCACCGGGGAGCTGTTTTTT
V gene: TRBV27; J gene: TRBJ1-3; D gene: NA; clone size: few; CDR3 protein: CASRITPPLGAIRDLWDTIYF; CDR3 DNA: TGTGCCAGCAGGATTACACCGCCTCTGGGTGCAATTCGGGATTTGTGGGACACCATATATTTT
V gene: TRBV11-2; J gene: TRBJ1-1; D gene: NA; clone size: few; CDR3 protein: CASSLVLGGNEAFF; CDR3 DNA: TGTGCCAGCAGCTTAGTTTTGGGGGGGAATGAAGCTTTCTTT
V gene: TRBV10-3; J gene: TRBJ2-2; D gene: TRBD2; clone size: NA; CDR3 protein: CAISELRTSGRRGTTGELFF; CDR3 DNA: TGTGCCATCAGTGAGCTTCGAACAAGCGGGAGAAGAGGGACCACCGGGGAGCTGTTTTTT
V gene: TRBV4-1; J gene: TRBJ1-1; D gene: TRBD1; clone size: NA; CDR3 protein: CASSQDPISDRATNTEAFF; CDR3 DNA: TGCGCCAGCAGCCAAGATCCGATTTCGGACAGGGCTACGAACACTGAAGCTTTCTTT
V gene: TRBV30; J gene: TRBJ1-2; D gene: NA; clone size: NA; CDR3 protein: CAWSVVRIFDYGYTF; CDR3 DNA: TGTGCCTGGAGTGTAGTGAGGATCTTCGACTATGGCTACACCTTC
V gene: TRBV3-1/TRBV3-2; J gene: TRBJ2-2; D gene: NA; clone size: NA; CDR3 protein: CASSRVPGTPRTGELFF; CDR3 DNA: TGTGCCAGCAGCCGGGTCCCCGGGACACCTCGGACCGGGGAGCTGTTTTTT
V gene: TRBV12-3/TRBV12-4; J gene: TRBJ2-5; D gene: NA; clone size: few; CDR3 protein: CASSLLAGQDQYF; CDR3 DNA: TGTGCCAGCAGTTTATTGGCAGGTCAAGACCAGTACTTC
V gene: TRBV11-1; J gene: TRBJ1-2; D gene: NA; clone size: NA; CDR3 protein: CASTTSPRGGYTF; CDR3 DNA: TGTGCCAGCACTACCTCACCGCGGGGTGGCTACACCTTC
V gene: TRBV6-4; J gene: TRBJ2-1; D gene: TRBD1; clone size: NA; CDR3 protein: CASPADRDRGYEQFF; CDR3 DNA: TGTGCCAGCCCTGCGGACCGGGACAGGGGCTATGAGCAGTTCTTC
V gene: TRBV2; J gene: TRBJ2-7; D gene: NA; clone size: NA; CDR3 protein: CASSGQATSYEQYF; CDR3 DNA: TGTGCCAGCAGTGGACAGGCTACCTCCTACGAGCAGTACTTC
V gene: TRBV18; J gene: TRBJ2-5; D gene: NA; clone size: few; CDR3 protein: CASSSLETQYF; CDR3 DNA: TGTGCCAGCTCATCTTTAGAGACCCAGTACTTC